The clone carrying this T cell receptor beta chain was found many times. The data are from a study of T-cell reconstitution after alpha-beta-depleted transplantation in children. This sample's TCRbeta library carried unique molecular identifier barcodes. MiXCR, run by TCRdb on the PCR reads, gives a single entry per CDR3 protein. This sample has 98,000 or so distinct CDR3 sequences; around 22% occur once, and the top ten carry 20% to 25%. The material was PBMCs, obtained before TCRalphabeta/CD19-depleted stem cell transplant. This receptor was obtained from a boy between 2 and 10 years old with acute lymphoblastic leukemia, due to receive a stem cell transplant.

The CDR3 sequence: CASSSSVGYEQYF. The CDR3 region has the DNA TGTGCCAGCAGTTCCTCGGTCGGGTACGAGCAGTACTTC. The rearrangement uses TRBV6-5 and TRBJ2-7, with unresolved D. The ends were cut back, 4 bases at V and 4 bases at J, with 11 bases in the middle. Per germline, CDR1 MNHEY and CDR2 SVGAGI. CDR3 length: 13 amino acids.